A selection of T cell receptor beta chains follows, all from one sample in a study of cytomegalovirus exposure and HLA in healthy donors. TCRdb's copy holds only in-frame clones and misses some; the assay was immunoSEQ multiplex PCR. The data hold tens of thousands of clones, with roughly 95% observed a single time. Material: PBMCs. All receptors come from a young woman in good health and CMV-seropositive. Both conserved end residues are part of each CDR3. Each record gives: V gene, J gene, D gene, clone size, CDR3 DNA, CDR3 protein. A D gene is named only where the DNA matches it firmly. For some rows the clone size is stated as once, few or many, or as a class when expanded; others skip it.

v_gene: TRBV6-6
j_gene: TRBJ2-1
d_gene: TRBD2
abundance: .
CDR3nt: TGTGCCAGCAGAACCACTAGCGGGAGGTATGAGCAGTTCTTC
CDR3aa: CASRTTSGRYEQFF

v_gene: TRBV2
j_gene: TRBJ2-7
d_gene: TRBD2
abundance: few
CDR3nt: TGTGCCAGCAGTCCCGGGACTAGCGGGAGCTCCTACGAGCAGTACTTC
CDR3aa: CASSPGTSGSSYEQYF

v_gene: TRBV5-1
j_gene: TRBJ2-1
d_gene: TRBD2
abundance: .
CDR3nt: TGCGCCAGCAGCTTAGGAGGACTAGCGTCTTACAATGAGCAGTTCTTC
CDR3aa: CASSLGGLASYNEQFF

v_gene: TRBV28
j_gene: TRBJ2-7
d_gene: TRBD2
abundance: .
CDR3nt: TGTGCCAGCAGTTTCCGTGGGAGGGCTAGTTCCTACGAGCAGTACTTC
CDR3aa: CASSFRGRASSYEQYF

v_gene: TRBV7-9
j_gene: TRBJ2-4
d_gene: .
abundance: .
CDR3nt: TGTGCCAGCAGCTTAGCCGGGACACAGGGCAACATTCAGTACTTC
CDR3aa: CASSLAGTQGNIQYF

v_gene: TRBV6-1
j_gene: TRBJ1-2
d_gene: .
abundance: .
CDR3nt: TGTGCCAGCAGTGAAGCGGCCTCCTTTAACTATGGCTACACCTTC
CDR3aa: CASSEAASFNYGYTF

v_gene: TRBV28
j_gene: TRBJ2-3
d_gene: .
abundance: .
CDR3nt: TGTGCCAGTCAGGCTCCCAGCACAGATACGCAGTATTTT
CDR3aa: CASQAPSTDTQYF

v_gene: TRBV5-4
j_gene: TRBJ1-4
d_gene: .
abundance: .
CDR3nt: TGTGCCAGCAGCTCCGCCTATGGGGGGGCACCTAATGAAAAACTGTTTTTT
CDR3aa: CASSSAYGGAPNEKLFF

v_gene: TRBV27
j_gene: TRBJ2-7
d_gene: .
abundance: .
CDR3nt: TGTGCCAGCAGTTTTGGAGGGATGGGGGAGCAGTACTTC
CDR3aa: CASSFGGMGEQYF

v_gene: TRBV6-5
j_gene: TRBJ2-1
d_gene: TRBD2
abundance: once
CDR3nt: TGTGCCAGCAGTTACATGACTAGCGGGTACAATGAGCAGTTCTTC
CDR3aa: CASSYMTSGYNEQFF

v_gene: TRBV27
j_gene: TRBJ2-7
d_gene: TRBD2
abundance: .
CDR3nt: TGTGCCACCCTACCTCCGGGGGGTGTTACGGACGAGCAGTACTTC
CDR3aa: CATLPPGGVTDEQYF

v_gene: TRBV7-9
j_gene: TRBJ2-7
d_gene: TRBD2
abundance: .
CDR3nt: TGTGCCAGCAGCCCCATGGGTGGGACTAGCGGGAAGGAGCAGTACTTC
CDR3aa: CASSPMGGTSGKEQYF

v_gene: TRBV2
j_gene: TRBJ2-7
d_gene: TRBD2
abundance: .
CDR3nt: TGTGCCAGCGGACTAGCGGGAACCTACGAGCAGTACTTC
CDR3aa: CASGLAGTYEQYF

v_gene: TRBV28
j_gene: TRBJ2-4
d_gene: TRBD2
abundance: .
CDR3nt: TGTGCCAGCAGTCCCCCGGGACTAGATCTTTGGTACTTC
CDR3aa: CASSPPGLDLWYF

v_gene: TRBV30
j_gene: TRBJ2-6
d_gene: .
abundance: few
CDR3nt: TGTGCCTGGAGTCGTCTAGGATCTGGGGCCAACGTCCTGACTTTC
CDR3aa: CAWSRLGSGANVLTF

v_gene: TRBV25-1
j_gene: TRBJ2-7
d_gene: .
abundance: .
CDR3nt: TGTGCCAGCAGGGACAGCTTTTACGAGCAGTACTTC
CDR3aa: CASRDSFYEQYF

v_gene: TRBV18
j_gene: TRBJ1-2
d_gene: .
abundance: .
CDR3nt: TGTGCCAGCTCACCTCGGGTCTCGCCGGGGGGCCCTGGCTACACCTTC
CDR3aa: CASSPRVSPGGPGYTF

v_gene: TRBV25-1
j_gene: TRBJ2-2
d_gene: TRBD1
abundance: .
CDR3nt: TGTGCCAGCAGTGATTGGCGGCAGGACAGGGGGGAGCTGTTTTTT
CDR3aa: CASSDWRQDRGELFF

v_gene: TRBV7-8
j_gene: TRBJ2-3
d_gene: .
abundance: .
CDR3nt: TGTGCCAGTGGAGCGCCTAGCACAGATACGCAGTATTTT
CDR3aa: CASGAPSTDTQYF

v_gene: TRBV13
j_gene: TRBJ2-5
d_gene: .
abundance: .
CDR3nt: TGTGCCAGCAGCTTGACTCAAGAGACCCAGTACTTC
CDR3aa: CASSLTQETQYF

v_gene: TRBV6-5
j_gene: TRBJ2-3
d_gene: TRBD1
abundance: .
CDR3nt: TGTGCCAGCAGTTCGAGGCCGGGACAGGGTGCAGATACGCAGTATTTT
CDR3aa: CASSSRPGQGADTQYF

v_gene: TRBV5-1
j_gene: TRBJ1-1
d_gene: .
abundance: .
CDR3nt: TGCGCCAGCAGCTTCGGTGATAGAGAGTTGAACACTGAAGCTTTCTTT
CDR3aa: CASSFGDRELNTEAFF

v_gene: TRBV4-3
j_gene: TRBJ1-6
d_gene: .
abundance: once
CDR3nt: TGCGCCAGCAGCCAATCCCAGAACGCCTATAATTCACCCCTCCACTTT
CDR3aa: CASSQSQNAYNSPLHF

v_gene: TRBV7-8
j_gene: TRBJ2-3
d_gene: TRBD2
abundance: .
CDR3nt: TGTGCCAGCAGCTTTATAGCGGGGTTCACAGATACGCAGTATTTT
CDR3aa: CASSFIAGFTDTQYF

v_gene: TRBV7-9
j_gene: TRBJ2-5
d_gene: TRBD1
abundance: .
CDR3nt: TGTGCCAGCAACTCACGACAGGGGGGAGAGACCCAGTACTTC
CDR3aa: CASNSRQGGETQYF

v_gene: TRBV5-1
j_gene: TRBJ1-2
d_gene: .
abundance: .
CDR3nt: TGCGCCAGCAGCCCCTCGGGGGGGGTAAATGGCTACACCTTC
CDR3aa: CASSPSGGVNGYTF

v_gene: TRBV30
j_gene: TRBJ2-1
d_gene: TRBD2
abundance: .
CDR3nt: TGTGCCTGGGCCGGGACTAGCGGGCCCTACAATGAGCAGTTCTTC
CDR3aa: CAWAGTSGPYNEQFF

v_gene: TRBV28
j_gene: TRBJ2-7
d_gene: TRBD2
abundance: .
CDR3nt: TGTGCCAGCAGTCCCATAGCGGGGGGCGGCTACGAGCAGTACTTC
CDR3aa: CASSPIAGGGYEQYF

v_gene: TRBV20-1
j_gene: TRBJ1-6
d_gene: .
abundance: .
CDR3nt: TGCAGTGGGGGCGAGAATTCACCCCTCCACTTT
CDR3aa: CSGGENSPLHF

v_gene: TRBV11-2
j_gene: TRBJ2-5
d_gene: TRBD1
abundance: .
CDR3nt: TGTGCCAGCAGCCCCGAATCAGGGGGCTGGATGGAGACCCAGTACTTC
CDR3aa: CASSPESGGWMETQYF

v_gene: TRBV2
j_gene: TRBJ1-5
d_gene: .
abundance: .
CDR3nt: TGTGCCAGCAGTGTAAACGGGGGTACCAATCAGCCCCAGCATTTT
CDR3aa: CASSVNGGTNQPQHF

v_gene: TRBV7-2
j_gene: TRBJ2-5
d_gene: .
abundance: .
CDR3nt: TGTGCCAGCAGCTTAGGCGGGCTGCAAGAGACCCAGTACTTC
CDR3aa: CASSLGGLQETQYF

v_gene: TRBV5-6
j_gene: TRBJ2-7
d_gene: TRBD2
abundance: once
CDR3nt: TGTGCCAGCAGCTCCCGACTAGCGGCCCCCTACGAGCAGTACTTC
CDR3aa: CASSSRLAAPYEQYF